This TCR beta chain was recovered during a study of T cells in tuberculosis. Time point described: new active TB diagnosis, blood taken before or within 7 days of starting treatment. Sequenced by immunoSEQ multiplex PCR; TCRdb stores in-frame clones only, minus some. The sample gives 30,000 to 35,000 clones, 80% to 95% of which show up once; about 2.4% is in the top ten. Points on this clone: Its antigen is currently unknown.

The study, taken as a whole, reports: Shorter CDR3-alpha in active tuberculosis partly drove smaller distances.

The V end lost 8 bases, the J end lost 2 bases, and 15 bases lay between the germline ends. This CDR3 is built from 14 residues. CDR1 MNHEY and CDR2 SVGAGI come from the germline V gene. This chain links TRBV6-5 with TRBJ1-1, with D tentatively TRBD1 (6 bases). The sample here was PBMCs, taken at tuberculosis diagnosis. The sequence was collected from an adult with tuberculosis. CDR3 amino acids: CASGQGLGNTEAFF. DNA for the CDR3: TGTGCCAGCGGGCAGGGGCTGGGCAACACTGAAGCTTTCTTT.